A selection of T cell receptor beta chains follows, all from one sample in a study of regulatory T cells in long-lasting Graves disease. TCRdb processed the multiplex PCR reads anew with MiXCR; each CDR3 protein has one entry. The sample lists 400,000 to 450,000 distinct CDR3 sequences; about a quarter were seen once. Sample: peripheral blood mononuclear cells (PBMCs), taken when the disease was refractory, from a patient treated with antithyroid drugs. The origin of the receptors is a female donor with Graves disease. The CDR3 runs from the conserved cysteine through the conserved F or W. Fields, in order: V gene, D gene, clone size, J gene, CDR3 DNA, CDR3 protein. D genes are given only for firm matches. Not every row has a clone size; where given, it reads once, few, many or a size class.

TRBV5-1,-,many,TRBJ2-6,TGCGCCAGCAGACGTGTAGAGGCTGGGGCCAACGTCCTGACTTTC,CASRRVEAGANVLTF
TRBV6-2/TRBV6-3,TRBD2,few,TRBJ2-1,TGTGCCAGCAGTGATTTAGTGGGCGGGAGCTACAATGAGCAGTTCTTC,CASSDLVGGSYNEQFF
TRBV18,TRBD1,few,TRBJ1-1,TGTGCCAGCTCACCGGGACAGGCTGAAGCTTTCTTT,CASSPGQAEAFF
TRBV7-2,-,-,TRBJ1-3,TGTGCCAGCAGCTTATCCATCAACTCTGGAAACACCATATATTTT,CASSLSINSGNTIYF
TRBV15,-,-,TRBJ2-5,TGTGCCACCAGCAGAAGTCTCAGGGAGGAGACCCAGTACTTC,CATSRSLREETQYF
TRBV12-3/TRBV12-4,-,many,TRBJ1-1,TGTGCCAGCAGTTTCCTCGGACAGTCTGAAGCTTTCTTT,CASSFLGQSEAFF
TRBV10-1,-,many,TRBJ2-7,TGCGCCAGCAGTGAGACCCACCGGGACGGTGGAACCTACGAGCAGTACTTC,CASSETHRDGGTYEQYF
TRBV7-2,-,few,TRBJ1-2,TGTGCCAGCAGCTTACACTCCAGGGGATTGGGTCGTGGCTACACCTTC,CASSLHSRGLGRGYTF
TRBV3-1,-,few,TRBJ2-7,TGTGCCAGCAGCCAAGAGGGCAGGGTTACCTACGAGCAGTACTTC,CASSQEGRVTYEQYF
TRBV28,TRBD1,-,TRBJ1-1,TGTGCCAGCACCCAGGGGGCAGTGAACACTGAAGCTTTCTTT,CASTQGAVNTEAFF
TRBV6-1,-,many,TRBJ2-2,TGTGCCACCCCGGGGGTTAACACCGGGGAGCTGTTTTTT,CATPGVNTGELFF
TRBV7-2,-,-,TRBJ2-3,TGTGCCAGCTTTATACCTTTGGGTACGCAGTATTTT,CASFIPLGTQYF
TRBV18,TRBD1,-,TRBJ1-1,TGTGCCAGCTCACTAGGGGGGACAGTGAACACTGAAGCTTTCTTT,CASSLGGTVNTEAFF
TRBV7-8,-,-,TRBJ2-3,TGTGCCAGCAGCGCCGGGACTCCTCAACTTAGCACAGATACGCAGTATTTT,CASSAGTPQLSTDTQYF
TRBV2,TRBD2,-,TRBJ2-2,TGTGCCAGCAGCCCTCCGGGACTAGCGGCGAACACCGGGGAGCTGTTTTTT,CASSPPGLAANTGELFF
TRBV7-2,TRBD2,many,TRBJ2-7,TGTGCCAGCAGCACCCCGGGACTAGCGGGCGAGCAGTACTTC,CASSTPGLAGEQYF
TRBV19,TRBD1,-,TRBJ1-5,TGTGCCAGTAGACGGGACAGTAATAGCAATCAGCCCCAGCATTTT,CASRRDSNSNQPQHF
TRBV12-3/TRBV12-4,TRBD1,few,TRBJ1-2,TGTGCCAGCACCCCAAGGGACAGATATGGCTACACCTTC,CASTPRDRYGYTF
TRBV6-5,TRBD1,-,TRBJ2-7,TGTGCCAGCAGTTACAAAAAGACAGGGAGCGAGCAGTACTTC,CASSYKKTGSEQYF
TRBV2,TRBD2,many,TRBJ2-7,TGTGCCAGCAGCGATCCGGGACTAGCTCAGCGGGAGCAGTACTTC,CASSDPGLAQREQYF
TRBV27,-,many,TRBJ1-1,TGTGCCAGCAGTTTAAGAGGGACGACGGTTCCGATGAACACTGAAGCTTTCTTT,CASSLRGTTVPMNTEAFF
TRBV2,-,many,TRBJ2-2,TGTGCCAGCAGTCCGAATAGAAAGAACACCGGGGAGCTGTTTTTT,CASSPNRKNTGELFF
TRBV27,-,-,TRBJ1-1,TGTGCCAGCTCCGTCCGTATGAACACTGAAGCTTTCTTT,CASSVRMNTEAFF
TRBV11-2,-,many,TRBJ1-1,TGTGCCAGCAGCTTAAAAATTAACACTGAAGCTTTCTTT,CASSLKINTEAFF
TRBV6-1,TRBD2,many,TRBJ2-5,TGTGCCAGCCGTCTCACGACTAGCGGGAGTATGACCCAGTACTTC,CASRLTTSGSMTQYF
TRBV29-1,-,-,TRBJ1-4,TGCAGCGTTGAATCACGGGGGAATGAAAAACTGTTTTTT,CSVESRGNEKLFF
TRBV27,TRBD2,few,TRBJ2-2,TGTGCCAGCAGCCCCAGGACTAGCGGGAGGGCCCGGGAGCTGTTTTTT,CASSPRTSGRARELFF
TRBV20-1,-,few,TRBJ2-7,TGCAGTGCTAGACTCTACGAGCAGTACTTC,CSARLYEQYF
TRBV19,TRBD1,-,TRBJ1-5,TGTGCCAGTAGTGACCGGGACAGGGGGAATCAGCCCCAGCATTTT,CASSDRDRGNQPQHF
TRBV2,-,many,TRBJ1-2,TGTGCCAGCTCAGACGCGGGCTATGGCTACACCTTC,CASSDAGYGYTF
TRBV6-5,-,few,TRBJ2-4,TGTGCCAGCAGTTACCTGAGAGGACATCACATGAGGGAAAACATTCAGTACTTC,CASSYLRGHHMRENIQYF
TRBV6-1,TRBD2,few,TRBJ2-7,TGTGCCAGCAGCAGCGGGGGAATGTCCTACGAGCAGTACTTC,CASSSGGMSYEQYF
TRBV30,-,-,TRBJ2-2,TGTGCCTTGAGGAGGGGGAGCGGAGGGGAGCTGTTTTTT,CALRRGSGGELFF